This TCR beta chain comes out of a study of cytomegalovirus exposure and HLA in healthy donors. General study results and limits: Most CMV-associated TCR beta chains were later found to appear HLA-restricted.

A multiplex PCR was run with 60 Vbeta primers and 13 Jbeta primers. Here immunoSEQ multiplex PCR was the method, and the copy in TCRdb shows in-frame clones only, minus some. Here the sample spans around 160,000 clones, approximately 88% being singletons. Per germline, CDR1 SEHNR and CDR2 FQNEAQ (reference sequence). V gave up 6 bases and J gave up 3 bases; unmatched junction bases: 7. This CDR3 comprises 16 residues. To note about this clone: The antigen remains unidentified.

The source of this sequence is a woman between 18 and 29 years old in good health and CMV-seronegative. The source material was PBMCs. The chain is built from TRBV7-9 and TRBJ2-1, with 11 bases aligning to TRBD2. The CDR3 region is CASSPSGGYRYNEQFF. DNA for the CDR3: TGTGCCAGCAGTCCTAGCGGGGGGTACCGCTACAATGAGCAGTTCTTC.